Below are 14 T cell receptor beta chains sequenced from a single sample in a study of persistence of HIV-infected CD4 T cells. This was the immunoSEQ version 4 assay in survey mode. Assay used: immunoSEQ multiplex PCR; TCRdb lists only in-frame clones, some missing. Seen here are roughly 28,000 clones, over 65% observed once, and the top ten hold 0.81%. Cells were stimulated with CMV-infected fibroblast lysates at around 9.1 ug/mL. CD40L-negative CD69-negative CD45RO-high memory CD4+ T cells were sorted as populations depleted of antigen-responding cells. Their specific antigens are unknown. The sequenced sample was CD4+ T cells sorted from PBMCs after approximately 19-hour stimulation, obtained from a patient who received antiretroviral therapy. The receptors derive from an adult woman with HIV who was CMV-seropositive.

Only one count was recorded for this clone. The chain carries TRBV19 and TRBJ2-2; perhaps TRBD1 as D (5 bases). Trimming left V 3 bases short and J 1 base short, with 12 bases between. Germline CDR1 is LNHDA and CDR2 is SQIVND (reference sequence). CDR3 length: 16 residues. DNA of the CDR3: TGTGCCAGTAGTATTCGACAGAGTGGGAACACCGGGGAGCTGTTTTTT. Protein product: CASSIRQSGNTGELFF.

This chain's CDR3 is CASSPTGTHSGELFF. The CDR3 nucleotides read TGTGCCAGCTCACCCACCGGGACCCATAGCGGGGAGCTGTTTTTT. The rearrangement links TRBV18 to TRBJ2-2; D could derive from TRBD1 or TRBD2 (5 bases each). The V and J ends lost 3 bases and 7 bases respectively, with 15 bases between them. CDR1 and CDR2 from the germline V gene are KGHSH and LQKENI. The CDR3 extends over 15 amino acids.

The rearrangement joins TRBV25-1 to TRBJ1-1, with no clear D. The CDR3 spans 12 residues. Germline V gives CDR1 MGHDK, CDR2 SYGVNS. Trimming left V 2 bases short and J 11 bases short, with 12 bases between. The CDR3 DNA follows: TGTGCCAGCAGTGAAAAAGGGTCGGGGGCTTTCTTT. Encoded protein: CASSEKGSGAFF.

This clone was picked up one time. The V and J genes are TRBV24-1 and TRBJ2-1; D gene unclear. Germline V lookup: CDR1 KGHDR, CDR2 SFDVKD. Trimming took 4 bases from V and 3 from J, leaving 9 bases between them. The CDR3 sequence is 14 residues long. DNA for the CDR3: TGTGCCACCAGTGAAAGCGCTAGCTACAATGAGCAGTTCTTC. It specifies CATSESASYNEQFF.

The chain uses TRBV14 and TRBJ1-6; D is uncertain. Trimming pared 4 bases from V and 11 bases from J, leaving 12 bases between. Germline CDR1 and CDR2: SGHDN and FVKESK. This CDR3 spans 13 amino acids. The chain's CDR3 is CASSPGWEAPLHF. CDR3 DNA sequence: TGTGCCAGCAGCCCCGGGTGGGAAGCACCCCTCCACTTT.

The table lists this clone with a count of one. The same CDR3 can be traced to other DNA sequences in this sample. The CDR3: CASSRQGEETQYF. CDR3 in DNA: TGCGCCAGCAGCAGGCAGGGGGAAGAGACCCAGTACTTC. V gene TRBV5-1 combines with J gene TRBJ2-5; 7 nucleotides align to TRBD1. The germline V gene has CDR1 SGHRS and CDR2 YFSETQ. Trimming took 4 bases from V and 3 from J; bases not matched to a gene: 3. This CDR3 spans 13 amino acids.

CDR3 coding DNA: TGTGCCAGCAGCTTATTGCTGCCGGGTAGCAATCAGCCCCAGCATTTT. Translating gives CASSLLLPGSNQPQHF. The chain has TRBV7-8 and TRBJ1-5; D ambiguous. The CDR3 is 16 amino acids. CDR1 and CDR2 from the germline V gene are SGHVS and FQNEAQ. The V end lost 2 bases, the J end lost 0 bases, and 11 bases lay between the germline ends.

This clone has more than one count but fewer than ten. The chain links TRBV30 to TRBJ2-7; tentative D call: TRBD1 (6 bases). Between the trimmed V and J ends, which lost 0 bases and 3 bases, there was a span of 12 bases. Germline lookup yields CDR1 GTSNPN and CDR2 SVGIG (reference sequence). This CDR3 is built from 14 residues. Here the CDR3 DNA reads TGTGCCTGGAGTGTACCAGGGGCCTACTACGAGCAGTACTTC. Translating gives CAWSVPGAYYEQYF.

This chain links TRBV18 with TRBJ1-3; 8 bases are a match to TRBD1. Germline CDR1 and CDR2: KGHSH and LQKENI. Trimming took 3 bases from V and 14 from J; bases not matched to a gene: 6. CDR3 length: 12 residues. In nucleotides, the CDR3 is TGTGCCAGCTCACCCCCGGACAGGGCCGTATATTTT. This encodes CASSPPDRAVYF.

V usage is TRBV13 and J usage is TRBJ2-6; D may correspond to TRBD1 or TRBD2 (5 bases each). CDR1 and CDR2 (germline): PRHDT, FYEKMQ (reference sequence). This CDR3 is 16 amino acids long. V lost 1 base, J lost 4 bases, and 11 bases lay in between. CDR3 in DNA: TGTGCCAGCAGCTTAGTTGGGGGAAAAGGGGCCAACGTCCTGACTTTC. Translation: CASSLVGGKGANVLTF. Variable domain in full (rest from reference TRBV13 and TRBJ2-6): AAGVIQSPRHLIKEKRETATLKCYPIPRHDTVYWYQQGPGQDPQFLISFYEKMQSDKGSIPDRFSAQQFSDYHSELNMSSLELGDSALYFCASSLVGGKGANVLTFGAGSRLTVL.

The chain uses TRBV7-9 and TRBJ1-2, with a tentative D call TRBD1 (5 bases). CDR3 size: 14 residues. V was cut by 7 bases and J by 3 bases, with 15 bases left in between. Germline V CDR1 and CDR2: SEHNR, FQNEAQ (reference sequence). The CDR3 protein is CASTMAGGDYGYTF. Written as DNA, the CDR3 is TGTGCCAGCACTATGGCTGGGGGAGACTATGGCTACACCTTC. Full variable domain (remainder filled in from reference TRBV7-9 and TRBJ1-2): DTGVSQNPRHKITKRGQNVTFRCDPISEHNRLYWYRQTLGQGPEFLTYFQNEAQLEKSRLLSDRFSAERPKGSFSTLEIQRTEQGDSAMYLCASTMAGGDYGYTFGSGTRLTVV.

This clone was seen a handful of times. The chain carries TRBV5-1 and TRBJ1-2, with a weak D call TRBD1 (5 bases). CDR1 and CDR2 from the germline V gene are SGHRS and YFSETQ. With 3 bases removed from V and 7 bases from J, the gap between germline ends came to 22 bases. This CDR3 region has 16 residues. The CDR3 coding sequence is TGCGCCAGCAGCTCGCAGGGAGAGGGTGGGATCGGTGGCTACACCTTC. It codes for CASSSQGEGGIGGYTF.

The rearrangement uses TRBV3-1 (or the pseudogene TRBV3-2) and TRBJ2-2; a possible D gene is TRBD2 (7 bases). This CDR3 has 17 residues. V lost 0 bases and J 6 bases, leaving 17 bases between the germline ends. The germline gives CDR1 LGHDT, CDR2 YNNKEL (reference sequence). The CDR3, as DNA: TGTGCCAGCAGCCAAGATGACCGGGGGGACATCCCCGGGGAGCTGTTTTTT. Translated, it gives CASSQDDRGDIPGELFF.

This sequence joins TRBV18 and TRBJ1-1; D is unclear. CDR1 and CDR2 from the germline V gene are KGHSH and LQKENI. This CDR3 contains 13 residues. The ends were cut back, 6 bases at V and 6 bases at J, with 14 bases in the middle. The CDR3, as DNA: TGTGCCAGCTCCCCCGAAGAGGGTTCTGAAGCTTTCTTT. Translation gives CASSPEEGSEAFF.